A selection of T cell receptor beta chains follows, all from one sample in a study of somatic mutations in cytotoxic T cells in rheumatoid arthritis. Assay used: immunoSEQ multiplex PCR; TCRdb lists only in-frame clones, some missing. The table includes about 25,000 clones, 82% detected once. The specimen sequenced was CD8+ T cells sorted from blood. The receptors were gathered from a man aged 50-60 years in good health. Each CDR3 is given with its conserved first and last residue. Each record gives: clone size, V gene, D gene, J gene, CDR3 protein, CDR3 DNA. The D gene is left open where the match is weak. The size entry is marked missing in some rows and otherwise reads once, few, many or a size class.

few	TRBV28	NA	TRBJ2-3	CASSFLSGTDTQYF	TGTGCCAGCAGTTTTCTTAGCGGCACAGATACGCAGTATTTT
few	TRBV11-2	NA	TRBJ1-1	CASSFKTEAFF	TGTGCCAGCAGCTTCAAAACTGAAGCTTTCTTT
NA	TRBV5-4	NA	TRBJ2-1	CASSRDINEQFF	TGTGCCAGCAGCCGTGATATCAATGAGCAGTTCTTC
NA	TRBV7-6	NA	TRBJ2-5	CASSLEAGKETQYF	TGTGCCAGCAGCTTAGAGGCAGGGAAAGAGACCCAGTACTTC
NA	TRBV9	NA	TRBJ2-1	CASSVVTGESNEQFF	TGTGCCAGCAGCGTCGTTACGGGAGAGTCCAATGAGCAGTTCTTC
NA	TRBV10-2	NA	TRBJ1-2	CASHTGSSNYGYTF	TGCGCCAGTCATACAGGGAGTAGTAACTATGGCTACACCTTC
once	TRBV2	TRBD2	TRBJ2-1	CATKLAGGPNEQFF	TGTGCCACCAAACTAGCGGGAGGGCCTAATGAGCAGTTCTTC
NA	TRBV7-8	NA	TRBJ1-5	CASSLAMGEINQPQHF	TGTGCCAGCAGCTTAGCGATGGGGGAAATCAATCAGCCCCAGCATTTT
NA	TRBV9	TRBD2	TRBJ2-1	CASSSEAGGANEQFF	TGTGCCAGCAGCTCCGAGGCCGGGGGGGCCAATGAGCAGTTCTTC
NA	TRBV15	NA	TRBJ1-1	CATSPQRSGMNTEAFF	TGTGCCACCAGCCCCCAAAGGTCAGGGATGAACACTGAAGCTTTCTTT
NA	TRBV5-4	TRBD2	TRBJ2-1	CASSLWLAGVEEQFF	TGTGCCAGCAGCTTGTGGCTAGCGGGAGTGGAGGAGCAGTTCTTC
few	TRBV7-9	NA	TRBJ1-1	CASSLMNTEAFF	TGTGCCAGCAGCCTTATGAACACTGAAGCTTTCTTT
once	TRBV6-1	NA	TRBJ2-2	CASSEADTGELFF	TGTGCCAGCAGTGAAGCAGACACCGGGGAGCTGTTTTTT
NA	TRBV2	TRBD1	TRBJ1-1	CASSEAGQGLNTEAFF	TGTGCCAGCAGTGAAGCTGGACAGGGGTTGAACACTGAAGCTTTCTTT
NA	TRBV5-5	TRBD1	TRBJ1-5	CASSLGQGKKGNQPQHF	TGTGCCAGCAGCTTGGGACAGGGAAAAAAGGGCAATCAGCCCCAGCATTTT
NA	TRBV9	TRBD1	TRBJ1-2	CASSPHKDRGWENGYTF	TGTGCCAGCAGCCCCCACAAGGACAGGGGGTGGGAAAATGGCTACACCTTC
once	TRBV5-6	NA	TRBJ2-1	CASSLTGSLLEQFF	TGTGCCAGCAGCTTAACGGGATCCCTCCTAGAGCAGTTCTTC
NA	TRBV5-4	TRBD2	TRBJ2-7	CASSFWTSGNYEQYF	TGTGCCAGCAGCTTCTGGACTAGCGGGAACTACGAGCAGTACTTC